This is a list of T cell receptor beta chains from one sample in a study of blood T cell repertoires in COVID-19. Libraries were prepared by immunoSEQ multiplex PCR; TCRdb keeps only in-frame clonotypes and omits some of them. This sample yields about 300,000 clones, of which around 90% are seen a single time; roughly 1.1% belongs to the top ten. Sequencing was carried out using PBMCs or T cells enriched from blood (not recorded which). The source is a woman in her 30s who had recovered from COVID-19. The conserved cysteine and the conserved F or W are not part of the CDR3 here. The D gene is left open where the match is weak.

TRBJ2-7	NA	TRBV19	ASSGGTDYEQY
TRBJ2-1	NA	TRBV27	ASSLSGSSYNEQF
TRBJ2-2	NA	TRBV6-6	ATGGGPGELF
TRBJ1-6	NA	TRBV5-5	ASSGAGVVDSPLH
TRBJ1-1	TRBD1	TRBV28	ASSLSIGDRVDTEAF
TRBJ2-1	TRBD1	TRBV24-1	ATSDLTGGTYNEQF
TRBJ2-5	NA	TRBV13	ASSSLRGASGTQY
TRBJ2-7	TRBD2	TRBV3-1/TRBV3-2	ASSQGLAGVSEQY
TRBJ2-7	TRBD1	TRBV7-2	ASSPTGGPYEQY
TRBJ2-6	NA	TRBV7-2	ASSPDYSGANVLT
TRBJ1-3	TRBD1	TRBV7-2	ASSLQEQGPFLTGNTIY
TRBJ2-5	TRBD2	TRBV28	ASSLTGRRGETQY
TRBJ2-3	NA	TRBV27	ASRPGIASTDTQY
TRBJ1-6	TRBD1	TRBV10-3	AIRGDSANSPLH
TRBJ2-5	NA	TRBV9	ASSVDARGETQY
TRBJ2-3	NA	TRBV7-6	ASSLSGGDTDTQY
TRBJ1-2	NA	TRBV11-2	ASSLVEQGYGYT
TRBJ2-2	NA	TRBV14	ASSQVRVVSGELF
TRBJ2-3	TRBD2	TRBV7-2	ASSSRTSGSTDTQY
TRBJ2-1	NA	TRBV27	ASSRGGKTYNEQF
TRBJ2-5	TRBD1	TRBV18	ASSPLDRLGQETQY
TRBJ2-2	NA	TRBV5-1	ASGLAYTGELF
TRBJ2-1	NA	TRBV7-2	ASSLGPVRSSYNEQF
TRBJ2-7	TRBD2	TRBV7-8	ASTFRSGLVNEQY
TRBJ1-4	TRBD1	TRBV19	ASSQRQGGNEKLF
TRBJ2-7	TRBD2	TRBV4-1	ASSEGREGYEQY
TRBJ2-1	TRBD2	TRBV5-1	ASSLRTSGSLRVDEQF
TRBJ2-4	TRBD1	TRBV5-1	ASSQTGDVAKNIQY
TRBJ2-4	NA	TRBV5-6	ASSLAKNIQY
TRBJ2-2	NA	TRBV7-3	ASSLIGTSHTNTGELF
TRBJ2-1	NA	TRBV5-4	ASSLAVGSGYNEQF
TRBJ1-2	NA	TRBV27	ASRDTANYGYT
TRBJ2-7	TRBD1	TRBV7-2	ASSSGTAPFEQY
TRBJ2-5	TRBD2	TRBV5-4	ASSLTAGGPGETQY
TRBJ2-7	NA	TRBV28	ASSTIDRTLYEQY
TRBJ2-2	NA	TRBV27	ASSYGQGANTGELF
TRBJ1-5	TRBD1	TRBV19	ATWTGLNQPQH
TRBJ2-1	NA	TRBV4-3	ASSRTGTGHNEQF
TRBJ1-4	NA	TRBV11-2	ASSLGGRVAEKLF
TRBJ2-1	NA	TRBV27	ASRTASYNEQF
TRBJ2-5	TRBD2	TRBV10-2	ASSAPGLAGAETQY
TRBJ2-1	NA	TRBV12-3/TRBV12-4	ASSLSLEQF
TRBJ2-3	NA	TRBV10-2	ASSVGFGIADTQY
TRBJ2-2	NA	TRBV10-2	ASTGAADTGELF
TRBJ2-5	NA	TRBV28	ASSSPNSRETQY
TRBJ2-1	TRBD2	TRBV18	ASSPTRLAGGFSYNEQF
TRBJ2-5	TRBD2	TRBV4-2	ASSQKGGPRTFGTQY
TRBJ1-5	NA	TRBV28	ASLVGQLGNQPQH
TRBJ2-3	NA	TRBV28	ASSIVAPLTDTQY
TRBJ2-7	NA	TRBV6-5	ASSYPGRSEQY
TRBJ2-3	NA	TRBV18	ASSPPWGDTSTDTQY